These 6 T cell receptor beta chains share one sample of origin, sequenced in a study of blood T cell repertoires in COVID-19. Using immunoSEQ multiplex PCR, the repertoire was profiled, and TCRdb retains in-frame clones only, with some absent. The repertoire includes about 220,000 clones, roughly 88% of them detected once, and 3.5% to 4.5% sits in the top ten. The sequencing input was PBMCs or T cells enriched from blood (not recorded which). These TCRs come from a woman aged 40 to 49 with acute COVID-19.

This clone was observed once. The chain couples TRBV6-5 to TRBJ1-3; D remains unclear. Germline values: CDR1 MNHEY, CDR2 SVGAGI. V shed 6 bases and J shed 0 bases, with 6 bases lying between them. This CDR3 has 13 amino acids. The CDR3 loop reads CASRRISGNTIYF. The CDR3 DNA is TGTGCCAGCAGGAGGATCTCTGGAAACACCATATATTTT.

This rearrangement joins TRBV5-1 to TRBJ2-7, with 10 bases lining up with TRBD1. Per the germline V gene, CDR1 is SGHRS and CDR2 is YFSETQ. With 4 bases clipped from V and 6 bases from J, the junction kept 13 bases outside the gene matches. The CDR3 has 16 amino acids. CDR3 loop: CASSKGAGTGEGEQYF. The CDR3 DNA reads as TGCGCCAGCAGCAAAGGAGCCGGGACAGGGGAAGGCGAGCAGTACTTC. Complete variable domain (other parts from reference TRBV5-1 and TRBJ2-7): KAGVTQTPRYLIKTRGQQVTLSCSPISGHRSVSWYQQTPGQGLQFLFEYFSETQRNKGNFPGRFSGRQFSNSRSEMNVSTLELGDSALYLCASSKGAGTGEGEQYFGPGTRLTVT.

This clone was observed once. J is TRBJ1-6 and V is TRBV7-2; 10 nucleotides line up with TRBD1. The germline V gene encodes CDR1 SGHTA and CDR2 FQGNSA. CDR3 length equals 16 residues. The ends lost 6 bases at V and 7 bases at J; junction bases unmatched: 9. CDR3 protein: CASRGQGWGGNSPLHF. CDR3 bases: TGTGCCAGCAGGGGACAGGGGTGGGGAGGCAATTCACCCCTCCACTTT.

J is TRBJ2-5 and V is TRBV5-8, with TRBD1 matching over 11 bases. The CDR3 sequence is 16 residues long. The germline gives CDR1 SGHTS, CDR2 YDEGEE. Trimming cost V 4 bases and J 4 bases; bases outside gene matches: 9. The CDR3 DNA sequence: TGTGCCAGCAGCGTGGACAGGGGGCGCTTAGGAGAGACCCAGTACTTC. It yields the protein CASSVDRGRLGETQYF.

This chain joins TRBV3-1 (or the pseudogene TRBV3-2) and TRBJ2-2, with D perhaps matching TRBD2 (7 bases). The CDR3 loop spans 16 amino acids. Trimming left V 2 bases short and J 7 bases short, with 17 bases between. Germline V gene lookup returns CDR1 LGHDT and CDR2 YNNKEL (reference sequence). The CDR3 spells CASSQRRGPLGGELFF. CDR3 DNA sequence: TGTGCCAGCAGCCAAAGGCGGGGGCCACTCGGCGGGGAGCTGTTTTTT.

The CDR3 here is CASREGTDTQYF. CDR3 DNA sequence: TGCGCCAGCAGGGAGGGTACAGATACGCAGTATTTT. This chain joins TRBV5-1 and TRBJ2-3; tentative D call: TRBD2 (6 bases). Trimming stripped 5 bases from V and 3 bases from J, with 7 bases between. This CDR3 region has 12 residues. Germline V gene data show CDR1 as SGHRS and CDR2 as YFSETQ.